These 10 T cell receptor beta chains were sequenced from one sample in a study of T cell repertoires in cytomegalovirus infection (dated by TCRdb to between 2019 and 2020). These reads were obtained on an Illumina HiSeq 1500. TCRdb reworked the public reads: Q25 trimming with fastp, MiXCR clone assembly, productive beta chains retained. All rows with the same CDR3 protein become a single entry with the most common DNA and genes. The sample contains hundreds of thousands of distinct CDR3 sequences, approximately 25% of them found a single time. The ten largest account for roughly 8% of the sample. Sample: CD8+ T cells from PBMCs. Source of these receptors: a human donor in good health (CMV status not recorded). Some clones in this sample may be carry-over from other donors' samples.

The chain has TRBV28 and TRBJ1-5; maybe TRBD1 (5 bases). The germline V and J ends were trimmed by 0 bases and 7 bases, with 10 bases remaining between them. CDR1 and CDR2 from the germline V gene are MDHEN and SYDVKM. The CDR3 spans 14 residues. CDR3 in DNA: TGTGCCAGCAGTTTATGGGCGGCAGGGCAGCCCCAGCATTTT. Its translation is CASSLWAAGQPQHF.

In this sample, this clonotype turned up a few times. The chain combines TRBV20-1 with TRBJ2-3; 7 bases line up with TRBD2. The CDR3 has 13 residues. After removal of 3 bases from V and 2 bases from J, the junction contained 2 bases not matched to a gene. Looked up from germline, CDR1 is DFQATT and CDR2 is SNEGSKA (reference sequence). CDR3 loop: CSASGGNTDTQYF. The CDR3 region has the DNA TGCAGTGCTAGCGGGGGGAACACAGATACGCAGTATTTT.

Only a few counts were recorded for this clonotype. The chain combines TRBV7-9 with TRBJ2-7, with 13 nucleotides matching TRBD2. Germline lookup yields CDR1 SEHNR and CDR2 FQNEAQ (reference sequence). With 4 bases clipped from V and 3 bases from J, the junction kept 6 bases outside the gene matches. CDR3 length: 16 amino acids. The chain's CDR3 is CASSSTGTSGDYEQYF. The CDR3 DNA is TGTGCCAGCAGCTCTACCGGGACTAGCGGGGACTACGAGCAGTACTTC.

V gene TRBV2 combines with J gene TRBJ2-1; TRBD2 matches at 7 bases. From germline, CDR1 is SNHLY and CDR2 FYNNEI. V lost 5 bases, J lost 5 bases, and 9 bases stayed unmatched. The CDR3 totals 15 residues. The CDR3 DNA reads as TGTGCCAGCAGTTGTTGGCGGGGGAGCAACAATGAGCAGTTCTTC. It is translated as CASSCWRGSNNEQFF.

This clonotype was found many times. The V call is TRBV27, the J call TRBJ2-1; D is unclear. CDR1 is MNHEY, CDR2 SMNVEV, per germline (reference sequence). The CDR3 has 14 residues. Trimming took off 3 bases at V and 4 bases at J, with 10 bases between the two ends. CDR3 amino acids: CASSFGVEYNEQFF. DNA for the CDR3: TGTGCCAGCAGTTTTGGGGTCGAATACAATGAGCAGTTCTTC.

The chain carries TRBV29-1 and TRBJ1-1; D may be TRBD1 (5 bases). Trimming removed 6 bases at V and 4 bases at J, with 21 bases between. The CDR3 covers 15 residues. Germline V gene sequence: CDR1 SQVTM, CDR2 ANQGSEA. The CDR3 spells CSVGGRQGVITEAFF. DNA for the CDR3: TGCAGCGTCGGGGGGAGGCAGGGAGTTATCACTGAAGCTTTCTTT. Complete variable domain (other parts from reference TRBV29-1 and TRBJ1-1): SAVISQKPSRDICQRGTSLTIQCQVDSQVTMMFWYRQQPGQSLTLIATANQGSEATYESGFVIDKFPISRPNLTFSTLTVSNMSPEDSSIYLCSVGGRQGVITEAFFGQGTRLTVV.

V and J are TRBV7-4 and TRBJ2-5, with D perhaps TRBD1 or TRBD2 (5 bases each). This CDR3 comprises 15 residues. In germline, CDR1 is SGHVT, CDR2 SQSDAQ. Trimming left V 5 bases short and J 5 bases short, with 18 bases between. DNA for the CDR3: TGTGCCAGCAGCCCACGGACTGCAGGGCATGAGACCCAGTACTTC. This encodes CASSPRTAGHETQYF.

This clonotype was recorded only once. This chain connects TRBV29-1 to TRBJ2-1; D may correspond to TRBD1 or TRBD2 (6 bases each). V gave up 6 bases and J gave up 7 bases, with 13 bases separating them. The germline V gene encodes CDR1 SQVTM and CDR2 ANQGSEA. The CDR3 runs to 12 residues. CDR3 in DNA: TGCAGCGTCGAAAGGGGGGCGAATGAGCAGTTCTTC. Translated, it gives CSVERGANEQFF.

This clonotype turned up a few times. This rearrangement joins TRBV25-1 to TRBJ2-6; D is perhaps TRBD2 (5 bases). Germline assignment: CDR1 MGHDK and CDR2 SYGVNS. Trimming stripped 3 bases from V and 3 bases from J, with 12 bases between. This CDR3 is built from 16 residues. The CDR3 loop reads CASSESGSGGANVLTF. Written as DNA, the CDR3 is TGTGCCAGCAGTGAGTCGGGGTCGGGTGGGGCCAACGTCCTGACTTTC.

This clonotype has a count of ten or more. The rearrangement uses TRBV7-9 and TRBJ2-7, with D perhaps TRBD1 (6 bases). Trimming took off 6 bases at V and 1 base at J, with 7 bases between the two ends. The V gene's germline CDR1 is SEHNR and CDR2 FQNEAQ (reference sequence). This CDR3 comprises 12 residues. DNA of the CDR3: TGTGCCAGCAGTGGACAGTCCTACGAGCAGTACTTC. Protein product: CASSGQSYEQYF.